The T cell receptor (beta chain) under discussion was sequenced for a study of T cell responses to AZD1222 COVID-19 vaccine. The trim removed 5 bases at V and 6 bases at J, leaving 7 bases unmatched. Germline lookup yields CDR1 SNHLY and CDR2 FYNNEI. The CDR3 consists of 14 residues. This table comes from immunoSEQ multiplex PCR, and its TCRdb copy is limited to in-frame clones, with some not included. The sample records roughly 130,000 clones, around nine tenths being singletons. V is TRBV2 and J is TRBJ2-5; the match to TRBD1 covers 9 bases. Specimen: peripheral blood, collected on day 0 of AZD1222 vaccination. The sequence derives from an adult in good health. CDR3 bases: TGTGCCAGCAGTTGGCGGACAGGGGAAAAGACCCAGTACTTC. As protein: CASSWRTGEKTQYF.